In this sample, the clone carrying this TCR beta chain turned up many times. The antigen remains unidentified. Aged 18 to 65, hyperthyroidism patients had been newly diagnosed, with under 2 months' duration. Additional autoimmune diseases, uncontrolled infections, pregnancy or lactation disqualified patients. RNA transcripts were the template, and TCR beta CDR3 regions were amplified from them. Second-round multiplex PCR came after a first-round RT-PCR that employed HTBI primers. TCRdb re-called the multiplex PCR reads with MiXCR, one entry per CDR3 protein. This table holds some 1.1 million distinct CDR3 sequences, about 38% found once. The entry originates in a study of Graves' ophthalmopathy and Graves' hyperthyroidism. Findings and caveats of the study: A model built from 13 signatures distinguished ophthalmopathy from stable hyperthyroidism with 87.88% sensitivity and approximately 80% specificity.

The CDR3 loop spans 15 amino acids. Germline CDR1 and CDR2: LNHDA and SQIVND (reference sequence). The V end was cut by 4 bases, the J end by 7 bases, with 17 bases between. Material: peripheral blood or thyroid tissue (not recorded which). V usage is TRBV19 and J usage is TRBJ1-5; no clear D gene. The clonotype comes from an adult man with Graves' hyperthyroidism. In DNA, the CDR3 is TGTGCCAGTAGTACCCCCGTGGCCAAGTGGCAGCCCCAGCATTTT. This codes for CASSTPVAKWQPQHF.